Sequencing of this T cell receptor beta chain was carried out in a study of CD8+CD57+ T cells in acquired aplastic anemia. Study information: The mean DNA yield obtained from sorted CD4+ and CD8+ cells came to 3 to 3.5 ug.

This CDR3 contains 14 residues. The germline V gene has CDR1 MDHEN and CDR2 SYDVKM. TCR beta VDJ and CDR3 profiles were obtained from a genomic DNA template. TCRdb itself ran the reads through MiXCR, one entry per CDR3 protein. The sample yields about 160,000 distinct CDR3 sequences, roughly 43% seen once. Before being chosen for sequencing, patients had shown CD8+CD57+ cell expansion by flow cytometry. No therapy was given to patients before blood sampling. Overall study findings and caveats: Sharing between patients and controls was observed for twenty-nine CD8+ CDR3 sequences. Significance was not reached for CD8+ Simpson's diversity between patients and controls.

This clonotype was seen at least ten times. The antigen is unknown. An end of the junction does not agree with germline; a read error may underlie this. The sequence came from a human donor with aplastic anemia. The chain uses TRBV28 and TRBJ1-6; perhaps TRBD1 as D (5 bases). Sequencing used sorted CD4+, CD8+, or CD8+CD57+ T cells (not recorded which) from PBMCs. The CDR3: CAGREGSYNSPLHF. For the CDR3, the DNA is TGTGCCGGCAGGGAGGGTTCCTATAATTCACCCCTCCACTTT.